This T cell receptor (beta chain) was found in a study of blood T cell repertoires in COVID-19. Across the whole study: Specimens from acute and convalescent COVID-19 originated in the United States, Italy and Spain.

Under the authors' procedure: The authors estimated nucleated cell counts from reference gene primer amplification. Clones were sequenced by immunoSEQ multiplex PCR, and TCRdb holds only the in-frame ones, with some missing. D and trimming were read from the DNA, whereas the V and J calls and clone size are those reported in that table. The sample contains about 340,000 clones, approximately 86% of which appear only once. The V end was cut by 5 bases, the J end by 9 bases, with 11 bases between. From germline, CDR1 is SGHTA and CDR2 FQGTGA. CDR3 length equals 12 residues. The receptor's source is a middle-aged woman with acute COVID-19. V and J are TRBV7-3 and TRBJ2-1; D is uncertain. Sample: PBMCs or T cells enriched from blood (not recorded which). Written as DNA, the CDR3 is TGTGCCAGCAGCCCCTCCGTCGGTGAGCAGTTCTTC. This gives the protein CASSPSVGEQFF.